This TCR beta chain was sequenced for a study of PD-L1 blockade in urothelial cancer. Background on the study: In the mid-2010s, patients got going on atezolizumab, taking 1,200 mg intravenously every 3 weeks.

Clones were sequenced by immunoSEQ multiplex PCR, and TCRdb holds only the in-frame ones, with some missing. The data show about 29,000 clones, around 84% seen once. Patient disease was locally advanced or metastatic urothelial carcinoma. Patients each gave 1 to 8 samples, pretreatment and on-treatment. CDR1 and CDR2 (germline): SGHRS, YFSETQ. CDR3 length: 13 residues. V lost 6 bases, J lost 0 bases, and 8 bases lay in between. The sample was PBMCs, taken around atezolizumab (anti-PD-L1) treatment. The genes are TRBV5-1 and TRBJ2-3, with D maybe TRBD2 (5 bases). The receptor comes from a man in his fifties or sixties with urothelial cancer. The CDR3 here is CASKSGSTDTQYF. In DNA form, the CDR3 reads TGCGCCAGCAAAAGCGGTAGCACAGATACGCAGTATTTT.